This section outlines one TCR beta chain sequence together with its context. Germline-derived CDR1 and CDR2 are SGHRS and YFSETQ. This CDR3 is 15 amino acids long. The V gene lost 0 bases and the J gene lost 9 bases, with 16 bases spanning the gap. This entry is derived from a study of PD-L1 blockade in urothelial cancer. The wider study: Study patients had been treated with 0 to 3 previous chemotherapy regimens. Blood gave a median roughly 150,000 T cells. Blood was analyzed 3 weeks (second dose) and 6 weeks after treatment start.

Assay used: immunoSEQ multiplex PCR; TCRdb lists only in-frame clones, some missing. The data contain about 76,000 clones, approximately 90% of them singletons. As for time point: peripheral blood 6 weeks after treatment start. It was locally advanced or metastatic urothelial carcinoma that patients had. Sequenced here: PBMCs, sampled around atezolizumab (anti-PD-L1) treatment. V gene TRBV5-1 combines with J gene TRBJ2-1, with a possible D match to TRBD2 (6 bases). The source is a woman aged 80 or older with urothelial cancer. CDR3 sequence: CASSLGGKSYGEQFF. The CDR3 DNA follows: TGCGCCAGCAGCTTGGGCGGGAAATCTTATGGTGAGCAGTTCTTC. The complete variable domain, with remaining parts taken from reference TRBV5-1 and TRBJ2-1, reads KAGVTQTPRYLIKTRGQQVTLSCSPISGHRSVSWYQQTPGQGLQFLFEYFSETQRNKGNFPGRFSGRQFSNSRSEMNVSTLELGDSALYLCASSLGGKSYGEQFFGPGTRLTVL.